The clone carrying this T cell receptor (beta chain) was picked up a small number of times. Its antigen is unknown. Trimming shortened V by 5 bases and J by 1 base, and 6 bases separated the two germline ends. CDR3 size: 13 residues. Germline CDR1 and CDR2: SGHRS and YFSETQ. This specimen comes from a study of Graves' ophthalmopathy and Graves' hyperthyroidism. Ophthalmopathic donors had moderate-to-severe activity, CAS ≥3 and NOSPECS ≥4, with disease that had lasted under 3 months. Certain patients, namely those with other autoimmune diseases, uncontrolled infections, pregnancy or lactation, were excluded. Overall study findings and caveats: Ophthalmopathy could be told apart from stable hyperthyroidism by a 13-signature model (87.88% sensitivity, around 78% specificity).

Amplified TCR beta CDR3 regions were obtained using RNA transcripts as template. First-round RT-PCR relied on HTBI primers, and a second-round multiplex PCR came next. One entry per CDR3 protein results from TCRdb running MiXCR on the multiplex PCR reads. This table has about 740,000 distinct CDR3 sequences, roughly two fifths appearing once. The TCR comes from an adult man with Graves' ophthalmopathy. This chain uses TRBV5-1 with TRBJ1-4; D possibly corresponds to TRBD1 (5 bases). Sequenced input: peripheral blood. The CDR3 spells CASRGQTNEKLFF. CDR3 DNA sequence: TGCGCCAGCAGAGGACAAACTAATGAAAAACTGTTTTTT.